Here is one T cell receptor beta chain with its context. Its matching antigen is unknown. Treatment: oral pan-JAK inhibitor, 5-10 mg twice daily. The entry originates in a study of CD8+ T cells in alopecia areata. Germline V gene sequence: CDR1 SGHRS, CDR2 YFSETQ. Deletions cut 1 base from V and 5 bases from J, with 10 bases between. The CDR3 is 13 amino acids. Following RNA extraction, reverse transcription yielded cDNA that acted as the sequencing template. TCRdb's table, derived via immunoSEQ multiplex PCR, lists solely in-frame clones and lacks some. The sample records 200,000 to 250,000 clones, 66% being singletons. Points from the study as a whole: An increase in clonality over normal scalp was evident in lesional scalp, especially alopecia totalis/universalis.

The sequenced sample was CD4+ T cells sorted from blood, obtained around week 44, from a patient treated with tofacitinib. The sequence came from a human donor with alopecia areata. The genes are TRBV5-1 and TRBJ2-7; D is possibly TRBD1 (6 bases). CDR3 in amino acids: CASSLPHRDEQYF. The CDR3 region has the DNA TGCGCCAGCAGCTTGCCTCACAGGGACGAGCAGTACTTC.